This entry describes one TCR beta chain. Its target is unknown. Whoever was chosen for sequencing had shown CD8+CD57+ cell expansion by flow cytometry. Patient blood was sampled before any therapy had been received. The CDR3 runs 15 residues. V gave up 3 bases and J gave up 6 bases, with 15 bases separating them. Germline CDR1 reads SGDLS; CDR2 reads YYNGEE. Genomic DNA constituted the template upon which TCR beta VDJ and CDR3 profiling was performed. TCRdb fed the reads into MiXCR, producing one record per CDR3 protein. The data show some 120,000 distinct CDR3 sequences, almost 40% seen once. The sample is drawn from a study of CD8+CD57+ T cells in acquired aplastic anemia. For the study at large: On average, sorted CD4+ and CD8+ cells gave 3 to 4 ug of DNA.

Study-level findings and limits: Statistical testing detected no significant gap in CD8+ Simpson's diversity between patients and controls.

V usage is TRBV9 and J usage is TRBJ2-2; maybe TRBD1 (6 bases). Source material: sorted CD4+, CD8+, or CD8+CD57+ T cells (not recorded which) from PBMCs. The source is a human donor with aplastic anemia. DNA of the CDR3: TGTGCCAGCAGCGGTATACAGGGTAACGCCGGGGAGCTGTTTTTT. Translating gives CASSGIQGNAGELFF.